This T cell receptor (beta chain) was recovered during a study of blood T cell repertoires in COVID-19. Looking at the study overall: Both acute and convalescent COVID-19 samples were obtained from the United States, Italy and Spain. The cDNA or gDNA used as material had been derived from T cells, B-cell-depleted T cells, or PBMCs.

V gave up 4 bases and J gave up 4 bases; unmatched junction bases: 5. Germline CDR1 and CDR2: LGHNA and YNFKEQ. The CDR3 sequence is 15 residues long. Methods used by the authors: Estimation of nucleated cell counts relied on the amplification of reference gene primers. Generated by immunoSEQ multiplex PCR, the TCRdb table keeps only in-frame clones and is missing some. V and J calls and clone size are those listed in that table; D and trimming were worked out from the DNA. The table lists under 300,000 clones, 80% to 90% of them singletons. The V gene is TRBV4-2, the J gene TRBJ2-5; 11 bases align to TRBD1. This clonotype was sampled from an elderly man with acute or convalescent COVID-19. Sequences were obtained from peripheral blood. The CDR3 region has the DNA TGTGCCAGCAGCCTCCGGGACAGGGGGTCAGAGACCCAGTACTTC. This translates into CASSLRDRGSETQYF.